This T cell receptor (beta chain) was retrieved from a study of cytomegalovirus exposure and HLA in healthy donors. Germline CDR1 is MNHEY and CDR2 is SVGAGI. This CDR3 comprises 15 residues. With 4 bases clipped from V and 3 bases from J, the junction kept 4 bases outside the gene matches. It was with 60 Vbeta and 13 Jbeta primers that the PCR ran. Repertoires were generated with immunoSEQ multiplex PCR, while TCRdb's copy carries only in-frame clones and drops some. This table has some 130,000 clones, nearly 80% appearing once. The material sequenced was PBMCs. V and J are TRBV6-5 and TRBJ2-3; 10 nucleotides line up with TRBD2. The clonotype was recovered from a man aged 25-45 years in good health and CMV-seronegative. CDR3 in DNA: TGTGCCAGCAGTTCTCTAGCGGGAGTAACAGATACGCAGTATTTT. Its translation is CASSSLAGVTDTQYF.